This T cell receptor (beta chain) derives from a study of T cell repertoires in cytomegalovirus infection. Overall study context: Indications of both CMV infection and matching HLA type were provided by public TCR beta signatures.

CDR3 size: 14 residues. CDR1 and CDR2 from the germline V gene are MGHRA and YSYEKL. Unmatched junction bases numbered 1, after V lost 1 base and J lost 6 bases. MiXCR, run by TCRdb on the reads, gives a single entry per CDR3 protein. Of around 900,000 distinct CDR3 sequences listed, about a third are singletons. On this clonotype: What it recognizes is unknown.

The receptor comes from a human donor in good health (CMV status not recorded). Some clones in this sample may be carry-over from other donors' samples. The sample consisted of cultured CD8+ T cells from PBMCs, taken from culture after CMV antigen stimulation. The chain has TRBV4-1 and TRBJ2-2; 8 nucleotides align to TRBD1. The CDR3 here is CASSQGQGSGELFF. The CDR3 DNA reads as TGCGCCAGCAGCCAAGGACAGGGGTCCGGGGAGCTGTTTTTT.